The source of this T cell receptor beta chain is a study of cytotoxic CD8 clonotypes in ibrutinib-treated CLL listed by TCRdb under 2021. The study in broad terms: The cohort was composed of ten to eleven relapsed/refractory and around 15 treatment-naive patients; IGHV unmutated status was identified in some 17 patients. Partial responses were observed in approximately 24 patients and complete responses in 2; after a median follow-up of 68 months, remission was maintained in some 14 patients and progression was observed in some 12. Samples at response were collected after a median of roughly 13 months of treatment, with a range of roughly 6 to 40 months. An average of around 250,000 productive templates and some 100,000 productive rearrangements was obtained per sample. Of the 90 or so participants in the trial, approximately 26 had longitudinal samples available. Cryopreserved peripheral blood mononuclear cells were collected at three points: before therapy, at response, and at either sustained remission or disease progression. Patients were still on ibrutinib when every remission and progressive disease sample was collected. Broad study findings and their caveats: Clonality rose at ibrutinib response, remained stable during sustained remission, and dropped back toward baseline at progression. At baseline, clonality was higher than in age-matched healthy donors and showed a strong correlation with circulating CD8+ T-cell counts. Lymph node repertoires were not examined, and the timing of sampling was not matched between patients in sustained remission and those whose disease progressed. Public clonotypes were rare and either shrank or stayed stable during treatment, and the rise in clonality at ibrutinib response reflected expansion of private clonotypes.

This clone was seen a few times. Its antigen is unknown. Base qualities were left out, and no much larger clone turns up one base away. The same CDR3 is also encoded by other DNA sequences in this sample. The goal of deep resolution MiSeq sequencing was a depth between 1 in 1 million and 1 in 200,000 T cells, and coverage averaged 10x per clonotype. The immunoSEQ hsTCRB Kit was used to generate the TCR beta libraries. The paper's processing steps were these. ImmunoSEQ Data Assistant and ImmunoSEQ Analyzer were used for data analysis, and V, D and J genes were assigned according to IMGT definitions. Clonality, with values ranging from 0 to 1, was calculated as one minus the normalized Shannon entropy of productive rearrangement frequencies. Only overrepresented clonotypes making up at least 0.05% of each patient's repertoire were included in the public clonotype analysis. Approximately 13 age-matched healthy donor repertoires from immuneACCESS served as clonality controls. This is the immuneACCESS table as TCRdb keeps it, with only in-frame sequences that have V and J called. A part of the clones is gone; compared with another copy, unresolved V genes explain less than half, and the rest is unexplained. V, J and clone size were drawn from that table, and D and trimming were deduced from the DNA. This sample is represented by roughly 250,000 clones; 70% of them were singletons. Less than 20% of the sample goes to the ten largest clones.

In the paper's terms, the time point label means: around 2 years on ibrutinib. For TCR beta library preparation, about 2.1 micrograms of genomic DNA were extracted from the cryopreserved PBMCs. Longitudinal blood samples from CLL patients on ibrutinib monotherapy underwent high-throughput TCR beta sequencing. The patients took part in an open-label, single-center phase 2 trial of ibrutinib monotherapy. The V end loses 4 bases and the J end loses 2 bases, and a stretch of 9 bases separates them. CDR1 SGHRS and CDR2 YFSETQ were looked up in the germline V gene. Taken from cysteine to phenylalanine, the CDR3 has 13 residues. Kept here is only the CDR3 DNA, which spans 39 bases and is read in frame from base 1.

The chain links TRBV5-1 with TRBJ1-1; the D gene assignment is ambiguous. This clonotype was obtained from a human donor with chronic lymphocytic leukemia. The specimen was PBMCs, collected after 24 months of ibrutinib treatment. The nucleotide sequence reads TGCGCCAGCAGCCCCGGGGAAAACACTGAAGCTTTCTTT. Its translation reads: CASSPGENTEAFF.